The 27 T cell receptor beta chains listed next were all sequenced from one sample in a study of shared clonotypes between healthy human individuals. Repertoires were generated with immunoSEQ multiplex PCR, while TCRdb's copy carries only in-frame clones and drops some. This sample has some 550,000 clones; less than 98% occur once, and the top ten carry 0.057%. Sequenced sample: naive CD4+ T cells sorted from blood. The subset: CD45RA+ positively selected. The receptors here all came from a woman aged 25 to 45 in good health.

This clone came up once. This rearrangement joins TRBV28 to TRBJ1-3; D might be TRBD1 (5 bases). CDR3 length: 21 residues. V dropped 4 bases and J dropped 0 bases, with 28 bases sitting between them. CDR1 MDHEN and CDR2 SYDVKM come from the germline V gene. The CDR3, as DNA: TGTGCCAGCAGTTATACTGGGGGATTTTCCGCAGACGGCAGCTCTGGAAACACCATATATTTT. Its protein is CASSYTGGFSADGSSGNTIYF.

V and J are TRBV27 and TRBJ2-6, with D possibly TRBD1 on 5 matching bases. This CDR3 has 15 amino acids. V dropped 6 bases and J dropped 0 bases, with 9 bases sitting between them. Germline V CDR1 and CDR2: MNHEY, SMNVEV (reference sequence). The CDR3 reads CASRRDSSGANVLTF. The CDR3 DNA follows: TGTGCCAGCAGGCGAGACAGCTCTGGGGCCAACGTCCTGACTTTC.

This clone was detected only once. The rearrangement links TRBV6-6 to TRBJ2-1; D gene unclear. There are 11 residues in the CDR3. V lost 9 bases and J lost 10, with 13 bases in between. Germline V gene lookup returns CDR1 MNHNY and CDR2 SVGAGI (reference sequence). The CDR3 bases are TGTGCCAGTACATCCCTCCGAGAGCAGTTCTTC. This sequence encodes CASTSLREQFF.

This chain links TRBV28 with TRBJ1-6; the D gene is possibly TRBD1 (5 bases). Deletions cut 8 bases from V and 6 bases from J, with 8 bases between. Germline CDR1 is MDHEN and CDR2 is SYDVKM. This CDR3 spans 12 amino acids. The DNA of the CDR3 is TGTGCCAGCCAGGGTAGTAATTCACCCCTCCACTTT. This sequence encodes CASQGSNSPLHF.

V is TRBV19 and J is TRBJ2-7, with 8 bases identical to TRBD2. Germline V gene data show CDR1 as LNHDA and CDR2 as SQIVND (reference sequence). The CDR3 is 15 residues long. J lost 4 bases, V lost 1 base, and 6 bases had no gene match. As DNA, the CDR3 is TGTGCCAGTAGTATAGGAGGCGGGGGGAGTTACGAGCAGTACTTC. Its translation: CASSIGGGGSYEQYF.

This clone was seen just once. The chain links TRBV27 to TRBJ2-5; D is undetermined. The CDR3 contains 15 residues. The germline gives CDR1 MNHEY, CDR2 SMNVEV (reference sequence). Trimming stripped 5 bases from V and 5 bases from J, with 18 bases between. The CDR3 DNA reads TGTGCCAGCAGTCCCTTCGCGCCGGCGGACGAGACCCAGTACTTC. It translates to CASSPFAPADETQYF.

This chain links TRBV7-2 with TRBJ2-7, with 8 bases aligning to TRBD1. Germline loops: CDR1 SGHTA, CDR2 FQGNSA. CDR3 length equals 14 residues. The trim removed 2 bases at V and 6 bases at J, leaving 6 bases unmatched. The CDR3 sequence is CASSLPGGFSEQYF. Here the CDR3 DNA reads TGTGCCAGCAGCTTACCAGGGGGCTTTTCCGAGCAGTACTTC. The variable domain in full, with the rest retrieved from reference TRBV7-2 and TRBJ2-7, is GAGVSQSPSNKVTEKGKDVELRCDPISGHTALYWYRQSLGQGLEFLIYFQGNSAPDKSGLPSDRFSAERTGGSVSTLTIQRTQQEDSAVYLCASSLPGGFSEQYFGPGTRLTVT.

The chain recombines TRBV5-1 with TRBJ2-3, with a weak D call TRBD2 (5 bases). The germline gives CDR1 SGHRS, CDR2 YFSETQ. V was shortened by 0 bases and J by 4 bases, with 12 bases between the two germline ends. The CDR3 is 15 amino acids. The CDR3 DNA reads as TGCGCCAGCAGCTTGGTCAGGACTGTTTCAGATACGCAGTATTTT. It yields the protein CASSLVRTVSDTQYF.

The V call is TRBV20-1, the J call TRBJ2-7; possible D gene TRBD1, 5 bases. Germline CDR1 DFQATT, CDR2 SNEGSKA (reference sequence). The ends were cut back, 1 base at V and 7 bases at J, with 8 bases in the middle. The length of the CDR3 is 11 residues. The CDR3 region has the DNA TGCAGTGCTAGAGCAGGGCGAGAGCAGTACTTC. This sequence encodes CSARAGREQYF.

This chain links TRBV29-1 with TRBJ2-2; maybe TRBD1 (5 bases). This CDR3 has 13 amino acids. CDR1 is SQVTM, CDR2 ANQGSEA, per germline. Trimming pared 4 bases from V and 3 bases from J, leaving 9 bases between. The CDR3 coding sequence is TGCAGCGTTGGAAGGGGCGACACCGGGGAGCTGTTTTTT. It specifies CSVGRGDTGELFF.

As to this clone: The sample contains more than one DNA sequence encoding this CDR3. The chain has TRBV5-1 and TRBJ1-1, with a possible D match to TRBD1 (6 bases). CDR1 and CDR2 (germline): SGHRS, YFSETQ. The CDR3 has 13 amino acids. The V end was cut by 0 bases, the J end by 5 bases, with 8 bases between. As DNA, the CDR3 is TGCGCCAGCAGCTTGGAGGGGGGTACTGAAGCTTTCTTT. Translation: CASSLEGGTEAFF.

This clone was seen just once. The chain carries TRBV5-6 and TRBJ2-5; D may be TRBD2 (6 bases). The CDR3 runs to 15 residues. V was clipped by 5 bases and J by 5 bases, with 19 bases between them. Germline lookup yields CDR1 SGHDT and CDR2 YYEEEE. The CDR3 spells CASRRRGGSYETQYF. CDR3 sequence (DNA): TGTGCCAGCAGAAGGCGGGGAGGTAGCTATGAGACCCAGTACTTC.

This chain joins TRBV19 and TRBJ2-2; 8 positions match TRBD1. Per the germline V gene, CDR1 is LNHDA and CDR2 is SQIVND (reference sequence). The CDR3 contains 14 residues. Trimming at V came to 10 bases and at J to 4 bases, leaving 8 bases not matched to a gene. As DNA, the CDR3 is TGTGCCACCCAGGACAGGGTGGCCACCGGGGAGCTGTTTTTT. Its protein product is CATQDRVATGELFF.

Only a few counts were recorded for this clone. Other DNA sequences from this sample encode an identical CDR3 as well. The V call is TRBV28, the J call TRBJ1-3; D is unresolved. The germline V and J ends were trimmed by 11 bases and 0 bases, with 5 bases remaining between them. Germline V gives CDR1 MDHEN, CDR2 SYDVKM. CDR3 length: 11 amino acids. CDR3 amino acids: CASSSGNTIYF. The DNA of the CDR3 is TGTGCCTCGAGCTCTGGAAACACCATATATTTT.

V is TRBV7-9 and J is TRBJ2-5, with TRBD2 identical over 11 bases. TRBJ2-7 matches the DNA end more closely, so the J call is doubtful. CDR3 length: 15 amino acids. Germline V gene data show CDR1 as SEHNR and CDR2 as FQNEAQ (reference sequence). CDR3 sequence reads: CASSSIAGGRDEQYF. CDR3 in DNA: TGTGCCAGCAGCTCGATAGCGGGAGGGCGCGACGAGCAGTACTTC.

This clone was seen just once. The V gene is TRBV4-1, the J gene TRBJ2-7; 10 bases line up with TRBD2. The germline V gene has CDR1 MGHRA and CDR2 YSYEKL. V shed 4 bases and J 5 bases; nucleotides not matched to a gene: 5. This CDR3 comprises 14 residues. The CDR3 region is CASSPLAGVNEQYF. Written as DNA, the CDR3 is TGCGCCAGCAGCCCCCTAGCGGGAGTTAACGAGCAGTACTTC.

The chain recombines TRBV4-1 with TRBJ2-3, with D possibly being TRBD1 (5 bases). CDR3 size: 15 residues. Trimming left V 1 base short and J 4 bases short, with 12 bases between. The germline gives CDR1 MGHRA, CDR2 YSYEKL. The CDR3, as DNA: TGCGCCAGCAGCCAAGTTCAGGGCGAGTCAGATACGCAGTATTTT. Translation: CASSQVQGESDTQYF.

The genes are TRBV7-7 and TRBJ2-2, with 7 positions matching TRBD2. The CDR3 runs 15 residues. In germline, CDR1 is SSHAT, CDR2 FNYEAQ (reference sequence). The V segment lost 5 bases and the J segment 3 bases; nucleotides outside the gene matches: 6. The CDR3 loop is CASSASGMYTGELFF. The CDR3 DNA is TGTGCCAGCAGCGCAAGCGGGATGTACACCGGGGAGCTGTTTTTT.

The J gene is TRBJ2-2, the V gene TRBV5-6; D not resolved. Germline V gene data show CDR1 as SGHDT and CDR2 as YYEEEE. Trimming pared 1 base from V and 0 bases from J, leaving 4 bases between. The CDR3 runs 14 residues. CDR3 protein: CASSLIPNTGELFF. CDR3 coding DNA: TGTGCCAGCAGCTTGATCCCGAACACCGGGGAGCTGTTTTTT.

The chain combines TRBV7-2 with TRBJ2-1; 9 nucleotides agree with TRBD2. CDR1 SGHTA and CDR2 FQGNSA come from the germline V gene. The ends lost 5 bases at V and 4 bases at J; junction bases unmatched: 9. The CDR3 loop spans 16 amino acids. CDR3: CASSKRTSGPYNEQFF. For the CDR3, the DNA is TGTGCCAGCAGCAAGAGAACTAGCGGGCCTTACAATGAGCAGTTCTTC. The variable domain in full, with the rest retrieved from reference TRBV7-2 and TRBJ2-1, is GAGVSQSPSNKVTEKGKDVELRCDPISGHTALYWYRQSLGQGLEFLIYFQGNSAPDKSGLPSDRFSAERTGGSVSTLTIQRTQQEDSAVYLCASSKRTSGPYNEQFFGPGTRLTVL.

This clone has a handful of counts. V is TRBV2 and J is TRBJ1-5, with D possibly TRBD1 on 6 matching bases. CDR1 and CDR2 from the germline V gene are SNHLY and FYNNEI. V lost 1 base and J lost 5, with 12 bases in between. The CDR3 runs 15 residues. The CDR3 region is CASSEDRVGDQPQHF. In nucleotides, the CDR3 is TGTGCCAGCAGTGAAGACAGGGTAGGCGATCAGCCCCAGCATTTT.

The chain has TRBV5-1 and TRBJ2-7; D is undetermined. Trimming pared 4 bases from V and 3 bases from J, leaving 11 bases between. The CDR3 is 13 amino acids. Germline values: CDR1 SGHRS, CDR2 YFSETQ. Written as DNA, the CDR3 is TGCGCCAGCAGCGGTGCCAAGAACTACGAGCAGTACTTC. Protein sequence: CASSGAKNYEQYF.

CDR3: CASSSEGLAVAIEQYF. The CDR3 region has the DNA TGTGCCAGCAGCTCAGAGGGGCTAGCCGTTGCGATCGAGCAGTACTTC. The chain employs TRBV7-4 and TRBJ2-7; D may match TRBD1 or TRBD2 (5 bases each). The CDR3 has 16 residues. V shed 4 bases and J shed 6 bases, with 22 bases lying between them. Germline lookup yields CDR1 SGHVT and CDR2 SQSDAQ.

The V and J genes are TRBV6-6 and TRBJ1-5; D remains ambiguous. V dropped 5 bases and J dropped 1 base, with 6 bases sitting between them. In germline, CDR1 is MNHNY, CDR2 SVGAGI (reference sequence). The CDR3 is 13 amino acids. The DNA of the CDR3 is TGTGCCAGCAGTGCTCAAAGCAATCAGCCCCAGCATTTT. Translated: CASSAQSNQPQHF.

The chain links TRBV6-5 to TRBJ1-1; possible D gene TRBD1, 6 bases. The germline V gene encodes CDR1 MNHEY and CDR2 SVGAGI. The CDR3 contains 11 residues. Trimming stripped 6 bases from V and 12 bases from J, with 14 bases between. CDR3 in DNA: TGTGCCAGCAGCCAAGGCCAGGGGACTTTCTTT. Translated: CASSQGQGTFF.

This clone was seen a few times. The rearrangement uses TRBV30 and TRBJ1-1, with 9 bases matching TRBD1. This CDR3 is 13 amino acids long. Germline CDR1 GTSNPN, CDR2 SVGIG (reference sequence). J was trimmed by 7 bases and V by 0 bases; bases with no gene match: 3. Here the CDR3 reads CAWSVQGAGEAFF. The CDR3 DNA reads TGTGCCTGGAGTGTACAGGGGGCGGGTGAAGCTTTCTTT.

The chain combines TRBV4-1 with TRBJ1-6, with TRBD1 matching 8 bases. This CDR3 is built from 15 residues. The J segment lost 5 bases and the V segment lost 3 bases, leaving 3 bases of the junction unmatched. The V gene's germline CDR1 is MGHRA and CDR2 YSYEKL. The CDR3 spells CASSHGQGDNSPLHF. The CDR3 region has the DNA TGCGCCAGCAGCCATGGACAGGGCGATAATTCACCCCTCCACTTT.